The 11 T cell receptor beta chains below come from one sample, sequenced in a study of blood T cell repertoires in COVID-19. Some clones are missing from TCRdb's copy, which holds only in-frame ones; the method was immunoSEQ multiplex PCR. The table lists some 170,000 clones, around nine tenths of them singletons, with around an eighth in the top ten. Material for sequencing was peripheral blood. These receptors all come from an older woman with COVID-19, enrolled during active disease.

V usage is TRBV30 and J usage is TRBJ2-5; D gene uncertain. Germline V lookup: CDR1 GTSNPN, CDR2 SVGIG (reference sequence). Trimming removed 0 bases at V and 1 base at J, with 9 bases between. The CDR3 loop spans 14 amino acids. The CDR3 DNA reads TGTGCCTGGAGTGTACGGCTAGTCCAAGAGACCCAGTACTTC. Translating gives CAWSVRLVQETQYF.

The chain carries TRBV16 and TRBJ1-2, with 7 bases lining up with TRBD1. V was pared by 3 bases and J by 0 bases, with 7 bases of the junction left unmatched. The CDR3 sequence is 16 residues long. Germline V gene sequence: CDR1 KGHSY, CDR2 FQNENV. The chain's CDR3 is CASSQWTGGTNYGYTF. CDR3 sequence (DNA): TGTGCCAGCAGCCAGTGGACAGGCGGAACTAACTATGGCTACACCTTC.

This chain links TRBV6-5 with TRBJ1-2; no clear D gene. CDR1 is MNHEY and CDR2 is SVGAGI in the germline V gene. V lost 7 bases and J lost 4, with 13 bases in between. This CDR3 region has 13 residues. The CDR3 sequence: CASKFVRTYGYTF. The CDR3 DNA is TGTGCCAGCAAATTTGTCAGAACCTATGGCTACACCTTC.

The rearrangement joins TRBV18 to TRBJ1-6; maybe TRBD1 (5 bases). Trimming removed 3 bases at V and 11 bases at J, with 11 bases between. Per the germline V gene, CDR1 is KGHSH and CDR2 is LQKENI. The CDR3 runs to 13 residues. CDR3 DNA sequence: TGTGCCAGCTCACCGGGGGGAGAAGCACCCCTCCACTTT. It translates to CASSPGGEAPLHF.

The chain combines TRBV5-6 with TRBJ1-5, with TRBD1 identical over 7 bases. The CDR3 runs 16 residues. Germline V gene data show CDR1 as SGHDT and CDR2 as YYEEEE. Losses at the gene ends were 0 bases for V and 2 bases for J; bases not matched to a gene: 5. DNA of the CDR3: TGTGCCAGCAGCTTGGATACAGGGGAGGGCAATCAGCCCCAGCATTTT. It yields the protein CASSLDTGEGNQPQHF.

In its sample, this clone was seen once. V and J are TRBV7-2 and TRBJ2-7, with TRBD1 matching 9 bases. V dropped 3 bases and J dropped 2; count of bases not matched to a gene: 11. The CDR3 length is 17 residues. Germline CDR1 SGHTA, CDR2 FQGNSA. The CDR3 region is CASSFRGGDRVAYEQYF. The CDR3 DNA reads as TGTGCCAGCAGCTTTAGGGGTGGGGACAGGGTAGCCTACGAGCAGTACTTC.

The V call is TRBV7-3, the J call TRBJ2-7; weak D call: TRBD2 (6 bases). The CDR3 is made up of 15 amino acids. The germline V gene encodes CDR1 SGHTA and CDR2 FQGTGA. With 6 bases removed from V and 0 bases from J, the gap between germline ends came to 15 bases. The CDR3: CASSVAGSSSYEQYF. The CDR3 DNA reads TGTGCCAGCAGTGTGGCGGGATCTAGCTCCTACGAGCAGTACTTC. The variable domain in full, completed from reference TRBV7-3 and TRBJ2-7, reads GAGVSQTPSNKVTEKGKYVELRCDPISGHTALYWYRQSLGQGPEFLIYFQGTGAADDSGLPNDRFFAVRPEGSVSTLKIQRTERGDSAVYLCASSVAGSSSYEQYFGPGTRLTVT.

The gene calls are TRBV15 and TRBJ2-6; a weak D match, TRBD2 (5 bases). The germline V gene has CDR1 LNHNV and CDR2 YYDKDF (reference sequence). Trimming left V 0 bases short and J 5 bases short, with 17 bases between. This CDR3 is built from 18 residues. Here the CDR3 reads CATSRDRPGFIRANVLTF. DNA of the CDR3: TGTGCCACCAGCAGAGATCGTCCGGGATTCATAAGGGCCAACGTCCTGACTTTC.

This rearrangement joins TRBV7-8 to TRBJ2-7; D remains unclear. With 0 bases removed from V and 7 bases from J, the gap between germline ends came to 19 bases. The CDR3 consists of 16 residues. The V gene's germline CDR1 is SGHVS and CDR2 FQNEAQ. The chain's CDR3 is CASSLALVGGAGEQYF. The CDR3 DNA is TGTGCCAGCAGCTTAGCCCTAGTTGGCGGAGCTGGGGAGCAGTACTTC.

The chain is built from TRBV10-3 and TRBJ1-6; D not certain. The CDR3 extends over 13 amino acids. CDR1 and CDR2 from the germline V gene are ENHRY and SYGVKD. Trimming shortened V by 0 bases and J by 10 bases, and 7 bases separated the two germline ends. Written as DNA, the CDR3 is TGTGCCATCAGTGAGTCACGTGGCTCACCCCTCCACTTT. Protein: CAISESRGSPLHF.

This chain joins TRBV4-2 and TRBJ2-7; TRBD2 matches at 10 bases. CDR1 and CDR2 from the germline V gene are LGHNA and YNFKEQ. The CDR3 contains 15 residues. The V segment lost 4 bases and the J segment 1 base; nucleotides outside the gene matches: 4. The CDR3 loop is CASSPTSGLSYEQYF. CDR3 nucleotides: TGTGCCAGCAGCCCGACTAGCGGGCTTTCCTACGAGCAGTACTTC.